This record covers a single T cell receptor beta chain. Its antigen remains unknown. The source of the sample is a study of T-cell reconstitution after alpha-beta-depleted transplantation in children. The CDR3 covers 14 residues. Germline V lookup: CDR1 KGHSH, CDR2 LQKENI. V dropped 3 bases and J dropped 9; count of bases not matched to a gene: 3. Points from the study as a whole: Most T-cell counts and diversity one year after the transplant came from T cells that were newly produced. At day 60, the high TCRbeta diversity found in some patients originated from recipient T cells and thymic progenitors that had survived. Where alpha-beta T cells came from about two months after transplant was reportedly several hundred expanded graft clones.

A library of TCRbeta sequences, prepared with unique molecular identifiers, was generated. TCRdb reanalysed the PCR reads using MiXCR and keeps one entry per CDR3 protein. The repertoire consists of some 110,000 distinct CDR3 sequences, with about a tenth occurring once and the leading ten covering roughly a third. Source: PBMCs, taken before TCRalphabeta/CD19-depleted stem cell transplant. The rearrangement links TRBV18 to TRBJ2-1, with 12 bases identical to TRBD2. This receptor was taken from a boy between 2 and 15 years old with acute lymphoblastic leukemia, due to receive a stem cell transplant. The CDR3 here is CASSPPSGRAEQFF. CDR3 bases: TGTGCCAGCTCACCGCCTAGCGGGAGGGCTGAGCAGTTCTTC.